This passage covers 31 T cell receptor beta chains from one sample sequenced in a study of T cell changes during pregnancy in multiple sclerosis. The data were produced by immunoSEQ multiplex PCR, yet TCRdb's version contains in-frame clones alone and is incomplete. The table lists tens of thousands of clones, approximately 86% of them singletons. The material was peripheral blood, obtained before pregnancy. Receptor source: a female donor with multiple sclerosis, enrolled in a pregnancy study.

This rearrangement joins TRBV14 to TRBJ1-2; unclear D gene. The CDR3 sequence is 14 residues long. V was cut by 1 base and J by 2 bases, with 8 bases left in between. CDR1 and CDR2 (germline): SGHDN, FVKESK. CDR3 loop: CASSQVRGNYGYTF. The DNA for the CDR3 is TGTGCCAGCAGCCAAGTCAGAGGGAACTATGGCTACACCTTC.

The V gene is TRBV6-5, the J gene TRBJ1-3; no firm D call. V lost 2 bases and J 2 bases, leaving 13 bases between the germline ends. The CDR3 length is 16 residues. Looked up from germline, CDR1 is MNHEY and CDR2 is SVGAGI. This CDR3 is CASSYEGGTPGNTIYF. Written as DNA, the CDR3 is TGTGCCAGCAGTTACGAAGGAGGTACCCCTGGAAACACCATATATTTT.

The chain joins TRBV30 to TRBJ2-6, with unresolved D. V was trimmed by 5 bases and J by 0 bases, leaving 8 bases between them. Germline loops: CDR1 GTSNPN, CDR2 SVGIG (reference sequence). CDR3 length: 14 residues. In DNA, the CDR3 is TGTGCCTGGGAGCGCTCCTCTGGGGCCAACGTCCTGACTTTC. Translation: CAWERSSGANVLTF.

The chain couples TRBV4-1 to TRBJ2-3, with 8 nucleotides matching TRBD1. Germline assignment: CDR1 MGHRA and CDR2 YSYEKL. Trimming removed 1 base from V and 4 bases from J; junction bases left unmatched: 4. This CDR3 spans 15 amino acids. The CDR3 DNA is TGCGCCAGCAGCCAAGTTCAGGGGGCCCCAGATACGCAGTATTTT. Protein sequence: CASSQVQGAPDTQYF.

V is TRBV4-1 and J is TRBJ1-4; 10 nucleotides line up with TRBD1. Germline CDR1 MGHRA, CDR2 YSYEKL. The CDR3 loop spans 16 amino acids. With 3 bases clipped from V and 7 bases from J, the junction kept 8 bases outside the gene matches. CDR3 coding DNA: TGCGCCAGCAGCCACGTCGGGGGACAGGGGAGTGAAAAACTGTTTTTT. Encoded protein: CASSHVGGQGSEKLFF.

The chain recombines TRBV5-6 with TRBJ1-2; D is possibly TRBD1 (6 bases). CDR3 length: 12 amino acids. Germline assignment: CDR1 SGHDT and CDR2 YYEEEE. In nucleotides, the CDR3 is TGTGCTAGCGGGGGCACGAACTATGGCTACACCTTC. Amino acid sequence: CASGGTNYGYTF.

The J gene is TRBJ2-3, the V gene TRBV30; 7 nucleotides align to TRBD2. The CDR3 loop spans 15 amino acids. Germline V gene lookup returns CDR1 GTSNPN and CDR2 SVGIG (reference sequence). The ends lost 0 bases at V and 5 bases at J; junction bases unmatched: 8. Here the CDR3 DNA reads TGTGCCTGGAGTGTACCGGCGGGAGTTATAGATACGCAGTATTTT. This encodes CAWSVPAGVIDTQYF.

J is TRBJ1-3 and V is TRBV11-2, with D tentatively TRBD1 (5 bases). The CDR3 runs 16 residues. Germline V gene data show CDR1 as SGHAT and CDR2 as FQNNGV. The V and J ends lost 0 bases and 0 bases respectively, with 9 bases between them. The CDR3 coding sequence is TGTGCCAGCAGCTTAGAGCGGGACCCCTCTGGAAACACCATATATTTT. As protein: CASSLERDPSGNTIYF.

The chain is built from TRBV4-3 and TRBJ2-3, with no clear D. This CDR3 has 12 residues. The V and J ends lost 6 bases and 6 bases respectively, with 10 bases between them. The germline V gene encodes CDR1 LGHNA and CDR2 YSLEER. The CDR3 sequence: CASSPAQDTQYF. DNA for the CDR3: TGCGCCAGCAGTCCCGCTCAGGATACGCAGTATTTT.

Comments on this clone: Within the sample, other DNA sequences also encode this same CDR3. The V gene is TRBV7-7, the J gene TRBJ2-5; D is unresolved. In germline, CDR1 is SSHAT, CDR2 FNYEAQ (reference sequence). V lost 1 base to trimming and J lost 2 bases, with 8 bases between them. The CDR3 contains 14 residues. CDR3 sequence: CASSLGARQETQYF. The CDR3 nucleotides read TGTGCCAGCAGCTTAGGGGCCAGACAAGAGACCCAGTACTTC.

V and J are TRBV29-1 and TRBJ1-1, with 12 nucleotides matching TRBD1. Germline lookup yields CDR1 SQVTM and CDR2 ANQGSEA. CDR3 length: 15 residues. Trimming cost V 7 bases and J 4 bases; bases outside gene matches: 10. The CDR3 sequence: CSGGGGTGGFTEAFF. The CDR3 DNA reads TGCAGCGGAGGAGGGGGGACAGGGGGCTTCACTGAAGCTTTCTTT. Together with reference TRBV29-1 and TRBJ1-1, the CDR3 gives the full variable domain: SAVISQKPSRDICQRGTSLTIQCQVDSQVTMMFWYRQQPGQSLTLIATANQGSEATYESGFVIDKFPISRPNLTFSTLTVSNMSPEDSSIYLCSGGGGTGGFTEAFFGQGTRLTVV.

The table lists this clone with a count of one. The chain links TRBV7-9 to TRBJ2-7, with D tentatively TRBD1 (6 bases). Germline lookup yields CDR1 SEHNR and CDR2 FQNEAQ (reference sequence). Trimming took off 6 bases at V and 6 bases at J, with 12 bases between the two ends. This CDR3 has 12 amino acids. Here the CDR3 reads CASSEQGTEQYF. In DNA form, the CDR3 reads TGTGCCAGCAGTGAACAGGGAACCGAGCAGTACTTC.

V and J are TRBV7-2 and TRBJ1-1, with D possibly being TRBD1 (5 bases). V lost 5 bases and J 1 base, leaving 17 bases between the germline ends. CDR1 SGHTA and CDR2 FQGNSA come from the germline V gene. This CDR3 has 16 residues. The CDR3 loop reads CASSDRTPKKNTEAFF. The CDR3 bases are TGTGCCAGCAGCGATAGGACACCTAAAAAGAACACTGAAGCTTTCTTT.

The genes are TRBV30 and TRBJ1-2; 11 positions match TRBD1. V lost 5 bases and J lost 8; bases outside the gene matches: 4. The CDR3 is 12 residues long. Germline V gives CDR1 GTSNPN, CDR2 SVGIG (reference sequence). As DNA, the CDR3 is TGTGCCTGGGAGGACAGGGGGCAAGGCTACACCTTC. This codes for CAWEDRGQGYTF.

The chain links TRBV5-8 to TRBJ1-1; D is perhaps TRBD1 (5 bases). In germline, CDR1 is SGHTS, CDR2 YDEGEE. The CDR3 loop spans 12 amino acids. The V and J ends lost 4 bases and 12 bases respectively, with 16 bases between them. CDR3 residues: CASSPKGRDSFF. As DNA, the CDR3 is TGTGCCAGCAGCCCGAAAGGCAGGGACTCTTTCTTT. The whole variable domain, remainder taken from reference TRBV5-8 and TRBJ1-1, is EAGVTQSPTHLIKTRGQQATLRCSPISGHTSVYWYQQALGLGLQFLLWYDEGEERNRGNFPPRFSGRQFPNYSSELNVNALELEDSALYLCASSPKGRDSFFGQGTRLTVV.

This chain connects TRBV27 to TRBJ2-1, with D perhaps TRBD2 (5 bases). The ends were cut back, 2 bases at V and 7 bases at J, with 6 bases in the middle. Germline values: CDR1 MNHEY, CDR2 SMNVEV (reference sequence). The CDR3 has 12 amino acids. The chain's CDR3 is CASSLPGNEQFF. CDR3 nucleotide sequence: TGTGCCAGCAGTTTACCGGGGAATGAGCAGTTCTTC.

V usage is TRBV5-1 and J usage is TRBJ2-1; 8 bases match TRBD1. The length of the CDR3 is 15 residues. V trimming: 1 base; J trimming: 9 bases; junction bases outside the gene matches: 9. The germline V gene encodes CDR1 SGHRS and CDR2 YFSETQ. CDR3 nucleotide sequence: TGCGCCAGCAGCTTGTGGATGACAGGGGACGGTGAGCAGTTCTTC. Its protein product is CASSLWMTGDGEQFF.

This chain uses TRBV25-1 with TRBJ1-1; the D gene is possibly TRBD1 (5 bases). From germline, CDR1 is MGHDK and CDR2 SYGVNS. V was trimmed by 4 bases and J by 5 bases, leaving 17 bases between them. This CDR3 spans 15 amino acids. CDR3: CASSVRVGEGTEAFF. DNA of the CDR3: TGTGCCAGCAGTGTGCGGGTGGGGGAGGGGACTGAAGCTTTCTTT.

The chain links TRBV6-5 to TRBJ1-2, with 7 bases identical to TRBD1. Germline assignment: CDR1 MNHEY and CDR2 SVGAGI. The CDR3 consists of 14 residues. J was trimmed by 6 bases and V by 5 bases; bases with no gene match: 9. The CDR3 region is CASSPQGPGDGYTF. CDR3 DNA: TGTGCCAGCAGTCCACAGGGGCCTGGGGATGGCTACACCTTC.

This chain links TRBV7-6 with TRBJ2-1, with 9 bases that match TRBD2. This CDR3 has 12 residues. Trimming removed 5 bases from V and 8 bases from J; junction bases left unmatched: 1. CDR1 is SGHVS, CDR2 FNYEAQ, per germline. CDR3 nucleotide sequence: TGTGCCAGCAGCCGACTAGCGGATGAGCAGTTCTTC. It codes for CASSRLADEQFF.

The CDR3 DNA sequence: TGCGCCAGCAGCCAAAGGGGCGCAGGAGTTAATGAAAAACTGTTTTTT. It specifies CASSQRGAGVNEKLFF. The chain recombines TRBV4-3 with TRBJ1-4, with D maybe TRBD1 (5 bases). The CDR3 extends over 16 amino acids. V lost 2 bases to trimming and J lost 4 bases, with 14 bases between them. Germline assignment: CDR1 LGHNA and CDR2 YSLEER.

The chain links TRBV4-2 to TRBJ1-2; a possible D gene is TRBD1 (6 bases). The CDR3 extends over 15 amino acids. V was cut by 0 bases and J by 4 bases, with 12 bases left in between. Germline-derived CDR1 and CDR2 are LGHNA and YNFKEQ. The CDR3 loop is CASSQDRTAIYGYTF. In DNA form, the CDR3 reads TGTGCCAGCAGCCAAGACCGGACAGCAATCTATGGCTACACCTTC.

This clone was observed once. The chain employs TRBV5-1 and TRBJ2-4, with D possibly being TRBD1 (6 bases). Between the trimmed V and J ends, which lost 4 bases and 2 bases, there was a span of 16 bases. There are 16 residues in the CDR3. CDR1 and CDR2 (germline): SGHRS, YFSETQ. CDR3 bases: TGCGCCAGCAGCCCCGGGACAACCTCTACCAAAAACATTCAGTACTTC. Protein product: CASSPGTTSTKNIQYF.

V usage is TRBV19 and J usage is TRBJ2-1; TRBD2 agrees at 13 bases. The length of the CDR3 is 19 residues. Per germline, CDR1 LNHDA and CDR2 SQIVND (reference sequence). J lost 0 bases, V lost 5 bases, and 10 bases had no gene match. For the CDR3, the DNA is TGTGCCAGTAGTGCACCGGGACTAGCGGGATTTAGCTCCTACAATGAGCAGTTCTTC. Encoded protein: CASSAPGLAGFSSYNEQFF.

The chain recombines TRBV7-6 with TRBJ2-3; a possible D gene is TRBD2 (5 bases). V was clipped by 2 bases and J by 6 bases, with 12 bases between them. Germline lookup yields CDR1 SGHVS and CDR2 FNYEAQ. The CDR3 sequence is 14 residues long. The CDR3 spells CASSLFLAGDTQYF. The CDR3 DNA follows: TGTGCCAGCAGCTTATTCCTAGCAGGCGATACGCAGTATTTT.

This clone has only one observation. The gene calls are TRBV19 and TRBJ1-1; D gene ambiguous. Trimming cost V 5 bases and J 0 bases, with 7 bases left between them. This CDR3 contains 13 residues. The V gene's germline CDR1 is LNHDA and CDR2 SQIVND (reference sequence). The CDR3 sequence: CASSWAMNTEAFF. CDR3 in DNA: TGTGCCAGTAGTTGGGCCATGAACACTGAAGCTTTCTTT.

J is TRBJ2-7 and V is TRBV19, with 9 positions matching TRBD1. Per germline, CDR1 LNHDA and CDR2 SQIVND (reference sequence). This CDR3 spans 14 amino acids. The junction had 5 bases not matched to a gene; V was cut back by 5 bases and J by 3 bases. The CDR3 DNA reads as TGTGCCAGTAGTGGGGGACAGGGATTCTACGAGCAGTACTTC. Protein product: CASSGGQGFYEQYF.

This clone was seen more than once but under ten times. Here the CDR3 reads CASRGDSSYEQYF. CDR3 in DNA: TGTGCCAGCAGAGGGGACAGCTCCTACGAGCAGTACTTC. The J gene is TRBJ2-7, the V gene TRBV14, with TRBD1 identical over 7 bases. The CDR3 is 13 amino acids. Per the germline V gene, CDR1 is SGHDN and CDR2 is FVKESK. V shed 6 bases, J shed 0 bases, and the junction held 2 bases outside the gene matches.

The chain uses TRBV7-9 and TRBJ1-1; 7 bases are a match to TRBD1. Germline loops: CDR1 SEHNR, CDR2 FQNEAQ (reference sequence). This CDR3 has 15 amino acids. Trimming at V came to 5 bases and at J to 0 bases, leaving 6 bases not matched to a gene. The CDR3 loop reads CASSHRDSMNTEAFF. The CDR3, as DNA: TGTGCCAGCAGCCACCGGGACAGTATGAACACTGAAGCTTTCTTT.

V is TRBV30 and J is TRBJ2-3, with 7 bases identical to TRBD2. Losses at the gene ends were 4 bases for V and 6 bases for J; bases not matched to a gene: 4. Germline V gene lookup returns CDR1 GTSNPN and CDR2 SVGIG (reference sequence). The CDR3 extends over 12 amino acids. The CDR3 nucleotides read TGTGCCTGGACGTCTAGCGGCGATACGCAGTATTTT. Protein sequence: CAWTSSGDTQYF.

This clone was found once. V gene TRBV6-6 combines with J gene TRBJ2-3; 10 nucleotides line up with TRBD1. This CDR3 comprises 15 residues. Germline trimming cut 5 bases from V and 2 bases from J; bases unmatched to any gene: 4. Looked up from germline, CDR1 is MNHNY and CDR2 is SVGAGI (reference sequence). The CDR3 sequence is CASSPTGGTTDTQYF. The CDR3 DNA reads as TGTGCCAGCAGTCCGACAGGGGGCACCACAGATACGCAGTATTTT.